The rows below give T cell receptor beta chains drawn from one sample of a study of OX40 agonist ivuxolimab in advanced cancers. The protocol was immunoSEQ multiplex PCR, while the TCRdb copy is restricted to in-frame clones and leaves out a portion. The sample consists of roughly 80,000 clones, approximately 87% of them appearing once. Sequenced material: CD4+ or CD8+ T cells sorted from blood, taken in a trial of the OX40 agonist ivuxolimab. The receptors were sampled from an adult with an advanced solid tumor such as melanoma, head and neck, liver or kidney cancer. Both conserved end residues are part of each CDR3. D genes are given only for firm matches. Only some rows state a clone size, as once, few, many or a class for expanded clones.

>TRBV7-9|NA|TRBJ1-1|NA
CASSFVGNTEAFF
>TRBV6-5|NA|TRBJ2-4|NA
CASSPEWGAGNIQYF
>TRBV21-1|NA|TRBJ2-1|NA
CASSKLTRTGVSYNEQFF
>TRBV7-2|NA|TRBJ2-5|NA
CASSPTRTGLGETQYF
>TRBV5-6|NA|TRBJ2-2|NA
CASSWGVNTGELFF
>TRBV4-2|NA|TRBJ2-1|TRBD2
CASSPGTSEDNEQFF
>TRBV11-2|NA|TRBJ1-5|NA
CASSSPGQPQHF
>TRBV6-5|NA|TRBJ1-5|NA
CASSQGRNQPQHF
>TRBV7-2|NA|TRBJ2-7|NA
CASSLGVQGYEQYF
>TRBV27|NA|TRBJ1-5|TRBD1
CASSPDYGGGFWRNQPQHF
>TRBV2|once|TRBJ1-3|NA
CASSEALNSPKPSGNTIYF
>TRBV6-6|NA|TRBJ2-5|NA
CASSSDGGQETQYF
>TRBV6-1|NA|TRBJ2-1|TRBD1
CGTGNEQFF
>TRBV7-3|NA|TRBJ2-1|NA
CASSLGVANEQFF
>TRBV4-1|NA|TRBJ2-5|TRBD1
CASSQEGDRGFVETQYF
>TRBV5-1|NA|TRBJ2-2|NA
CASKLGDFSNTGELFF
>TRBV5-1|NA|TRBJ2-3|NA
CASRDFASTDTQYF
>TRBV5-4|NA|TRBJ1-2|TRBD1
CASSPPSGGNYGYTF
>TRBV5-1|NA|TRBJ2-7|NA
CASSLEGTRVDEQYF
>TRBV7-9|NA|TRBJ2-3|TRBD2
CASSSRGGRVADTQYF
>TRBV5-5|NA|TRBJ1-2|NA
CASSLWIGVGAGYTF
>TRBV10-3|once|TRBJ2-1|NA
CAIRGEGDEQFF
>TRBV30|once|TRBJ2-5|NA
CAWSVLNQETQYF
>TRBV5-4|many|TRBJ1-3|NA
CASSLGSSGNTIYF
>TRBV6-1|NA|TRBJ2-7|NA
CASSEGDRIIYEQYF
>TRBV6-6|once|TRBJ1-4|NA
CASTTQGISEKLFF
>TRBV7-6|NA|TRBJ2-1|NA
CASSLGAGRKNEQFF
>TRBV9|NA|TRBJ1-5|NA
CASSADGNSNQPQHF
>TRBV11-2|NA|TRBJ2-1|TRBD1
CASSRWTGANNEQFF
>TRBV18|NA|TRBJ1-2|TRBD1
CASSPPAGTGGAGGYTF
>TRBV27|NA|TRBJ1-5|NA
CASSLSAGVQPQHF
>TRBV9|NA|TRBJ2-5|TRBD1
CASSPFTGDGETQYF
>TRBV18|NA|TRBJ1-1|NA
CASSQGENTEAFF
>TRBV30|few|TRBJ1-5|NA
CAWSQGPGQPQHF
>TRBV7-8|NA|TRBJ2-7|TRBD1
CASSLYLVFGTGLSTPYEQYF
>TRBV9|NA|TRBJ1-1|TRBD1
CASSSYRGRKAFF
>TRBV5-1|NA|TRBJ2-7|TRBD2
CASQRGGGASYEQYF
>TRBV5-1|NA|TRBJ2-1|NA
CASSSQGPYNEQFF
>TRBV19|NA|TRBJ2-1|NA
CASSIVLRGPYNEQFF
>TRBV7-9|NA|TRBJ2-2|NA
CASSLPLLGNTGELFF